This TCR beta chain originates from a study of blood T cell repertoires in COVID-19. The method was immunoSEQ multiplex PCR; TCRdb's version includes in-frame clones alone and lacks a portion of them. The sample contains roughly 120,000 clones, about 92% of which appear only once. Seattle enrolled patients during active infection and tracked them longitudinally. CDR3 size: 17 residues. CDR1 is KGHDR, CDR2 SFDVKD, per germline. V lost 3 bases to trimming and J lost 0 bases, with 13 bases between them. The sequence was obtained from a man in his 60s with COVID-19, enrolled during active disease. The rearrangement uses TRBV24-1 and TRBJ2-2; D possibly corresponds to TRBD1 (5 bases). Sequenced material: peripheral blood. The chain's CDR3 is CATSDPRQGANTGELFF. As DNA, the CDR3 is TGTGCCACCAGTGATCCCAGGCAGGGCGCGAACACCGGGGAGCTGTTTTTT.